These 31 T cell receptor beta chains were all obtained from the same sample, sequenced in a study of cytomegalovirus exposure and HLA in healthy donors. Amplification used 60 Vbeta primers and 13 Jbeta primers. The protocol was immunoSEQ multiplex PCR, while the TCRdb copy is restricted to in-frame clones and leaves out a portion. Among about 120,000 clones, roughly 9% were seen once, and the ten largest hold less than 4%. Sequencing input: PBMCs. The receptors derive from a man aged 30-40 years in good health and CMV-seronegative.

This clone was seen more than once but under ten times. The rearrangement links TRBV6-1 to TRBJ2-3; D is undetermined. The V gene lost 4 bases and the J gene lost 2 bases, with 10 bases spanning the gap. The CDR3 loop spans 14 amino acids. The germline gives CDR1 MNHNS, CDR2 SASEGT. CDR3 nucleotide sequence: TGTGCCAGCAGTGTAAAGAGAAACACAGATACGCAGTATTTT. Translating it yields CASSVKRNTDTQYF.

This clone has a handful of counts. CDR3 DNA: TGTGCCAGCAGGGAACAGGGGGGTTTACAAAAACTGTTTTTT. Amino acid sequence: CASREQGGLQKLFF. The chain carries TRBV6-5 and TRBJ1-4; 8 bases are a match to TRBD1. CDR3 length: 14 residues. With V trimmed by 6 bases and J by 9 bases, 9 bases remained unmatched. Germline assignment: CDR1 MNHEY and CDR2 SVGAGI.

This clone has just a few counts. The chain carries TRBV5-8 and TRBJ2-7; 7 nucleotides line up with TRBD1. Germline values: CDR1 SGHTS, CDR2 YDEGEE. The CDR3 extends over 16 amino acids. With V trimmed by 6 bases and J by 3 bases, 15 bases remained unmatched. The CDR3 spells CASTSAAGTDDYEQYF. The CDR3 DNA sequence: TGTGCCAGCACCTCCGCGGCCGGGACAGATGACTACGAGCAGTACTTC. Variable domain in full (rest from reference TRBV5-8 and TRBJ2-7): EAGVTQSPTHLIKTRGQQATLRCSPISGHTSVYWYQQALGLGLQFLLWYDEGEERNRGNFPPRFSGRQFPNYSSELNVNALELEDSALYLCASTSAAGTDDYEQYFGPGTRLTVT.

The chain joins TRBV9 to TRBJ2-2, with a weak D call TRBD1 (6 bases). V lost 3 bases and J 5 bases, leaving 14 bases between the germline ends. The germline CDR1 and CDR2 sequences are SGDLS and YYNGEE. The length of the CDR3 is 15 residues. In DNA form, the CDR3 reads TGTGCCAGCAGCGAGGTGGGGGCGGGTACCGGGGAGCTGTTTTTT. It yields the protein CASSEVGAGTGELFF.

This sequence joins TRBV7-9 and TRBJ2-3; D gene uncertain. Trimming stripped 1 base from V and 4 bases from J, with 6 bases between. The CDR3 totals 13 residues. In germline, CDR1 is SEHNR, CDR2 FQNEAQ (reference sequence). The CDR3 spells CASSLGSPDTQYF. For the CDR3, the DNA is TGTGCCAGCAGCTTAGGGAGTCCAGATACGCAGTATTTT.

The chain is built from TRBV19 and TRBJ1-1, with 7 bases aligning to TRBD1. Germline V gives CDR1 LNHDA, CDR2 SQIVND (reference sequence). The CDR3 is made up of 14 amino acids. After removal of 7 bases from V and 0 bases from J, the junction contained 5 bases not matched to a gene. The CDR3 region is CASIQGNMNTEAFF. The CDR3 nucleotides read TGTGCCAGTATACAGGGGAACATGAACACTGAAGCTTTCTTT.

This chain connects TRBV6-1 to TRBJ2-7; perhaps TRBD1 as D (6 bases). V shed 3 bases and J shed 3 bases, with 12 bases lying between them. The CDR3 length is 14 residues. Germline assignment: CDR1 MNHNS and CDR2 SASEGT. CDR3 coding DNA: TGTGCCAGCAGTGATTTTTCCAGGGGCTACGAGCAGTACTTC. Its translation is CASSDFSRGYEQYF.

This clone was counted only a few times. The chain has TRBV10-3 and TRBJ2-7, with TRBD2 identical over 8 bases. The V segment lost 2 bases and the J segment 0 bases; nucleotides outside the gene matches: 9. This CDR3 has 17 amino acids. CDR1 and CDR2 (germline): ENHRY, SYGVKD. The CDR3 loop reads CAISEMRLRGDSYEQYF. CDR3 sequence (DNA): TGTGCCATCAGTGAGATGCGTCTGCGGGGGGACTCCTACGAGCAGTACTTC.

This clone was recorded a few times. For the CDR3, the DNA is TGTGCCAGCAGCCTTTGGGGAGCGGACAATGAGCAGTTCTTC. Its translation is CASSLWGADNEQFF. The chain recombines TRBV7-2 with TRBJ2-1; possibly TRBD2 for D (5 bases). The CDR3 consists of 14 residues. Germline CDR1 SGHTA, CDR2 FQGNSA. V was shortened by 5 bases and J by 5 bases, with 13 bases between the two germline ends.

This clone was seen only a few times. The chain recombines TRBV11-1 with TRBJ2-1, with TRBD2 identical over 9 bases. J was trimmed by 5 bases and V by 0 bases; bases with no gene match: 5. Germline CDR1 is SGHAT and CDR2 is FQDESV (reference sequence). This CDR3 comprises 16 residues. The CDR3 is CASSLALAGDHNEQFF. CDR3 DNA: TGTGCCAGCAGCTTAGCGTTAGCGGGAGACCACAATGAGCAGTTCTTC. Drawing the rest from reference TRBV11-1 and TRBJ2-1, the complete variable domain is EAEVAQSPRYKITEKSQAVAFWCDPISGHATLYWYRQILGQGPELLVQFQDESVVDDSQLPKDRFSAERLKGVDSTLKIQPAELGDSAMYLCASSLALAGDHNEQFFGPGTRLTVL.

V gene TRBV9 combines with J gene TRBJ1-2; no definite D call. The CDR3 loop spans 15 amino acids. Looked up from germline, CDR1 is SGDLS and CDR2 is YYNGEE. The V and J ends lost 5 bases and 8 bases respectively, with 22 bases between them. As DNA, the CDR3 is TGTGCCAGCAGTCAATTATCGGGATCCCCTTACGGCTACACCTTC. It yields the protein CASSQLSGSPYGYTF.

The V and J genes are TRBV5-1 and TRBJ2-1, with D possibly being TRBD1 (5 bases). The CDR3 is 14 amino acids. Germline assignment: CDR1 SGHRS and CDR2 YFSETQ. V gave up 7 bases and J gave up 0 bases, with 11 bases separating them. The CDR3 reads CASASDSSYNEQFF. In DNA, the CDR3 is TGCGCCAGCGCGAGCGACAGCTCCTACAATGAGCAGTTCTTC.

This clone has more than one count but fewer than ten. The V and J genes are TRBV10-1 and TRBJ1-1; 7 positions agree with TRBD1. The CDR3 sequence is 12 residues long. V was clipped by 10 bases and J by 5 bases; unmatched bases: 7. Germline assignment: CDR1 WNHNN and CDR2 SYGVQD (reference sequence). The CDR3 sequence is CAKEDRSTEAFF. The CDR3 DNA is TGCGCCAAGGAGGACAGGTCGACTGAAGCTTTCTTT.

This clone was detected a few times. This chain connects TRBV4-1 to TRBJ1-4; 9 bases match TRBD1. The CDR3 loop spans 16 amino acids. J lost 8 bases, V lost 2 bases, and 9 bases had no gene match. Germline loops: CDR1 MGHRA, CDR2 YSYEKL. The CDR3, as DNA: TGCGCCAGCAGCCAACGGTTTGGACAGGGGAGAGAAAAACTGTTTTTT. The encoded protein is CASSQRFGQGREKLFF.

This clone came up a few times. This chain uses TRBV11-2 with TRBJ2-7; 9 bases align to TRBD2. V was pared by 5 bases and J by 2 bases, with 7 bases of the junction left unmatched. The germline V gene encodes CDR1 SGHAT and CDR2 FQNNGV. This CDR3 has 15 amino acids. The CDR3 reads CASSLRLAETYEQYF. The CDR3 DNA sequence: TGTGCCAGCAGCCTGCGACTAGCGGAGACCTACGAGCAGTACTTC.

This clone was detected a few times. The J gene is TRBJ1-2, the V gene TRBV5-4; 10 bases align to TRBD1. The CDR3 consists of 13 residues. Unmatched junction bases numbered 4, after V lost 4 bases and J lost 7 bases. In germline, CDR1 is SGHNT, CDR2 YYREEE (reference sequence). Here the CDR3 DNA reads TGTGCCAGCAGCCGGACAGGGGGTGTTGGCTACACCTTC. Amino acids: CASSRTGGVGYTF. The full variable domain, rest sourced from reference TRBV5-4 and TRBJ1-2, is ETGVTQSPTHLIKTRGQQVTLRCSSQSGHNTVSWYQQALGQGPQFIFQYYREEENGRGNFPPRFSGLQFPNYSSELNVNALELDDSALYLCASSRTGGVGYTFGSGTRLTVV.

This rearrangement joins TRBV4-3 to TRBJ1-1; perhaps TRBD1 as D (5 bases). This CDR3 has 15 amino acids. V was shortened by 0 bases and J by 4 bases, with 12 bases between the two germline ends. Per germline, CDR1 LGHNA and CDR2 YSLEER. Here the CDR3 DNA reads TGCGCCAGCAGCCAAGATTGGCGCGGGGGCACTGAAGCTTTCTTT. Translated, it gives CASSQDWRGGTEAFF.

The sample holds a few counts of this clone. The chain combines TRBV5-6 with TRBJ2-3, with 13 bases identical to TRBD2. The CDR3 extends over 16 amino acids. V dropped 3 bases and J dropped 4; count of bases not matched to a gene: 5. Germline-derived CDR1 and CDR2 are SGHDT and YYEEEE. CDR3 sequence: CASSSKTSGGPDTQYF. The DNA of the CDR3 is TGTGCCAGCAGCTCTAAGACTAGCGGGGGGCCAGATACGCAGTATTTT.

A few counts support this clone. The chain has TRBV28 and TRBJ2-7, with 13 bases that match TRBD2. Trimming removed 4 bases from V and 4 bases from J; junction bases left unmatched: 19. Germline CDR1 reads MDHEN; CDR2 reads SYDVKM. This CDR3 contains 20 residues. The CDR3 coding sequence is TGTGCCAGCAGTTCCCTAAAACAGCGGACTAGCGGGAGCGGAGTATACGAGCAGTACTTC. Its protein product is CASSSLKQRTSGSGVYEQYF.

This clone has more than one count but fewer than ten. In DNA, the CDR3 is TGTGCCAGCGTTGCCTTACAGGGATATGAAAAACTGTTTTTT. It yields the protein CASVALQGYEKLFF. J is TRBJ1-4 and V is TRBV28; TRBD1 might be the D (6 bases). From germline, CDR1 is MDHEN and CDR2 SYDVKM. The CDR3 is 14 amino acids. Trimming cost V 8 bases and J 6 bases, with 16 bases left between them. Based on the CDR3 plus reference TRBV28 and TRBJ1-4, the full variable domain is DVKVTQSSRYLVKRTGEKVFLECVQDMDHENMFWYRQDPGLGLRLIYFSYDVKMKEKGDIPEGYSVSREKKERFSLILESASTNQTSMYLCASVALQGYEKLFFGSGTQLSVL.

This clone was seen a few times. The J gene is TRBJ1-6, the V gene TRBV7-9, with D perhaps matching TRBD1 (5 bases). CDR3 length: 15 amino acids. With 8 bases removed from V and 4 bases from J, the gap between germline ends came to 15 bases. Germline V lookup: CDR1 SEHNR, CDR2 FQNEAQ (reference sequence). CDR3 sequence: CASGYGQSYNSPLHF. In DNA, the CDR3 is TGTGCCAGCGGTTACGGACAATCTTATAATTCACCCCTCCACTTT.

This clone came up a few times. The rearrangement links TRBV7-6 to TRBJ2-1, with 10 bases lining up with TRBD2. Germline V gene sequence: CDR1 SGHVS, CDR2 FNYEAQ. V gave up 4 bases and J gave up 0 bases; unmatched junction bases: 9. The length of the CDR3 is 18 residues. The CDR3 here is CASSSTWTSGGSYNEQFF. CDR3 nucleotides: TGTGCCAGCAGCTCTACGTGGACTAGCGGTGGCTCCTACAATGAGCAGTTCTTC.

In its sample, this clone was seen a few times. The chain links TRBV7-2 to TRBJ2-7; 10 bases map to TRBD1. The CDR3 has 15 residues. CDR1 SGHTA and CDR2 FQGNSA come from the germline V gene. V lost 4 bases and J lost 2; bases outside the gene matches: 5. The CDR3 reads CASSSPGQGTYEQYF. Written as DNA, the CDR3 is TGTGCCAGCAGCTCACCGGGACAGGGGACCTACGAGCAGTACTTC.

The chain combines TRBV5-4 with TRBJ1-1; D not resolved. V was pared by 2 bases and J by 8 bases, with 13 bases between. The germline gives CDR1 SGHNT, CDR2 YYREEE (reference sequence). This CDR3 is 13 amino acids long. The CDR3 nucleotides are TGTGCCAGCAGCTTTGAACGGGGAATAGAAGCTTTCTTT. This codes for CASSFERGIEAFF.

This clone has a handful of counts. V gene TRBV4-2 combines with J gene TRBJ2-5, with 9 bases matching TRBD2. This CDR3 is 16 amino acids long. J was trimmed by 5 bases and V by 4 bases; bases with no gene match: 11. Germline loops: CDR1 LGHNA, CDR2 YNFKEQ. The chain's CDR3 is CASSLSGGRALETQYF. CDR3 in DNA: TGTGCCAGCAGCCTCTCCGGCGGGAGGGCCCTGGAGACCCAGTACTTC.

This clone was detected a few times. The chain is built from TRBV9 and TRBJ2-3; 10 nucleotides match TRBD2. The length of the CDR3 is 16 residues. Germline V lookup: CDR1 SGDLS, CDR2 YYNGEE. V shed 0 bases and J 5 bases; nucleotides not matched to a gene: 6. The CDR3 protein is CASSVVSLAGRDTQYF. The CDR3 DNA is TGTGCCAGCAGCGTAGTTTCACTAGCGGGAAGAGATACGCAGTATTTT. The whole variable domain, filled in from reference TRBV9 and TRBJ2-3, reads DSGVTQTPKHLITATGQRVTLRCSPRSGDLSVYWYQQSLDQGLQFLIQYYNGEERAKGNILERFSAQQFPDLHSELNLSSLELGDSALYFCASSVVSLAGRDTQYFGPGTRLTVL.

This clone was counted only a few times. The V and J genes are TRBV5-1 and TRBJ1-2; D may be TRBD1 (5 bases). V was pared by 0 bases and J by 4 bases, with 10 bases between. Germline lookup yields CDR1 SGHRS and CDR2 YFSETQ. The CDR3 has 14 amino acids. The CDR3 nucleotides are TGCGCCAGCAGCTTGGAGGGCGGGACCTATGGCTACACCTTC. Translating it yields CASSLEGGTYGYTF.

The chain links TRBV10-3 to TRBJ1-2; 7 bases are shared with TRBD1. CDR1 and CDR2 (germline): ENHRY, SYGVKD. V shed 9 bases, J shed 2 bases, and the junction held 6 bases outside the gene matches. This CDR3 region has 13 residues. Here the CDR3 reads CAIQDRENYGYTF. The CDR3 DNA reads as TGTGCCATTCAAGACAGGGAGAACTATGGCTACACCTTC.

The V and J genes are TRBV30 and TRBJ1-1; D is uncertain. V was clipped by 6 bases and J by 1 base, with 12 bases between them. CDR3 length: 13 residues. Germline V gene sequence: CDR1 GTSNPN, CDR2 SVGIG (reference sequence). CDR3 coding DNA: TGTGCCTGTGTCCAGGTTCAGAACACTGAAGCTTTCTTT. Its translation is CACVQVQNTEAFF.

This clone has just a few counts. This rearrangement joins TRBV5-1 to TRBJ2-7; 7 bases are a match to TRBD1. V shed 0 bases, J shed 7 bases, and the junction held 16 bases outside the gene matches. This CDR3 spans 17 amino acids. Germline V gene sequence: CDR1 SGHRS, CDR2 YFSETQ. The CDR3 bases are TGCGCCAGCAGCTTGGAAGGTTTGGTCGAGGGGGCCGGGGAGCAGTACTTC. Its translation: CASSLEGLVEGAGEQYF.

In the case of this clone: One end of the junction does not line up with germline, which may come from a read error. The genes are TRBV28 and TRBJ2-1, with D uncertain. The germline CDR1 and CDR2 sequences are MDHEN and SYDVKM. CDR3 size: 11 residues. The CDR3 here is CASSSHNEQFF. The CDR3 DNA follows: TGTGCCAGCAGCTCCCACAATGAGCAGTTCTTC.